This T cell receptor beta chain was identified in a study of blood T cells in healthy people across ages. Whole-study findings and limits: Bulk PBMC profiling left naive and antigen-experienced comparisons inconclusive.

In regard to this clonotype: Antigen specificity is unknown.

Primed by a sample-barcoded 5' primer and a J-beta primer mix, a second PCR proceeded for roughly 7 to 11 cycles. TCRdb reanalysed the 5' RACE reads using MiXCR and keeps one entry per CDR3 protein. In the table there are fewer than 2 million distinct CDR3 sequences, around 42% of which are singletons. The TCR comes from a human donor in good health. The sample comprised blood.

This chain's CDR3 is CASSQDQGTGGIYGYTF. DNA of the CDR3: TGCGCCAGCAGCCAAGACCAAGGGACAGGGGGCATCTATGGCTACACCTTC. The V call is TRBV4-3, the J call TRBJ1-2; 12 bases are shared with TRBD1. Germline-derived CDR1 and CDR2 are LGHNA and YSLEER. CDR3 size: 17 residues. The V and J ends lost 0 bases and 4 bases, in that order; junction bases with no gene match: 6.